Only a few counts were recorded for the clone carrying this T cell receptor beta chain. The junction does not match germline at one end; this may be a read error. The CDR3 consists of 9 residues. Per germline, CDR1 SGHDN and CDR2 FVKESK. The data were obtained in a study of cytomegalovirus exposure and HLA in healthy donors. Method: immunoSEQ multiplex PCR; TCRdb's copy keeps in-frame clones and lacks some. The sample includes 200,000 or so clones, about four fifths seen only once; the top ten take under 7.5%. The V and J genes are TRBV14 and TRBJ2-7, with 7 bases matching TRBD2. The material sequenced was PBMCs. The TCR comes from a man between 18 and 35 years old in good health and CMV-seropositive. This CDR3 reads CASSPSGRF. The CDR3 nucleotides are TGTGCCAGCAGCCCTAGCGGCCGATTC.